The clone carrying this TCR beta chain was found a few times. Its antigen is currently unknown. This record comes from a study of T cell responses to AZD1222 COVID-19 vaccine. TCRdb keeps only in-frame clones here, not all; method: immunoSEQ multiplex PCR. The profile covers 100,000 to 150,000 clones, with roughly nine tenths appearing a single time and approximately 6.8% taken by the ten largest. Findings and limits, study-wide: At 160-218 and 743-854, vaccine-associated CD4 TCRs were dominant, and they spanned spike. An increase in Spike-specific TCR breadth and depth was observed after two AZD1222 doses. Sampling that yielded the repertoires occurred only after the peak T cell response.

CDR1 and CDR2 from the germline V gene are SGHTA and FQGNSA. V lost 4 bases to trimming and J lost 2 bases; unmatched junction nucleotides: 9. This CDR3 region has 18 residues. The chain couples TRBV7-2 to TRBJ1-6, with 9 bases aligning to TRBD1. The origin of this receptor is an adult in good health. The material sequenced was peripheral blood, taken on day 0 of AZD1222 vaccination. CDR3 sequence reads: CASSSARQGEAYNSPLHF. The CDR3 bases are TGTGCCAGCAGCTCTGCCAGACAGGGGGAGGCCTATAATTCACCCCTCCACTTT. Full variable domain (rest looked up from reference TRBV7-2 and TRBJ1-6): GAGVSQSPSNKVTEKGKDVELRCDPISGHTALYWYRQSLGQGLEFLIYFQGNSAPDKSGLPSDRFSAERTGGSVSTLTIQRTQQEDSAVYLCASSSARQGEAYNSPLHFGNGTRLTVT.